This TCR beta chain was documented in a study of regulatory T cells in long-lasting Graves disease. The time point was: newly diagnosed GD, antithyroid drugs for less than 3 months. The TCR library was prepared using RNA isolated from PBMCs. In its sample, this clonotype was seen many times. With iRepertoire HTBI primers and Arm-PCR of CDR3 regions, TCR beta libraries were built. In TCRdb, the multiplex PCR reads were re-called with MiXCR into one record per CDR3 protein. The table has 400,000 to 500,000 distinct CDR3 sequences, around 13% seen once. The CDR3 length is 13 residues. CDR1 SGHTA and CDR2 FQGTGA come from the germline V gene. V was shortened by 1 base and J by 3 bases, with 5 bases between the two germline ends. The data also belong to a second study, concerning T cells in Graves' hyperthyroidism and ophthalmopathy.

The sequence derives from a woman between 45 and 60 years old with Graves disease. The starting material was peripheral blood mononuclear cells (PBMCs), obtained at new diagnosis, from a patient treated with antithyroid drugs. V gene TRBV7-3 combines with J gene TRBJ2-3, with D unclear. CDR3 region: CASSLSITDTQYF. CDR3 nucleotide sequence: TGTGCCAGCAGCTTAAGTATTACAGATACGCAGTATTTT.